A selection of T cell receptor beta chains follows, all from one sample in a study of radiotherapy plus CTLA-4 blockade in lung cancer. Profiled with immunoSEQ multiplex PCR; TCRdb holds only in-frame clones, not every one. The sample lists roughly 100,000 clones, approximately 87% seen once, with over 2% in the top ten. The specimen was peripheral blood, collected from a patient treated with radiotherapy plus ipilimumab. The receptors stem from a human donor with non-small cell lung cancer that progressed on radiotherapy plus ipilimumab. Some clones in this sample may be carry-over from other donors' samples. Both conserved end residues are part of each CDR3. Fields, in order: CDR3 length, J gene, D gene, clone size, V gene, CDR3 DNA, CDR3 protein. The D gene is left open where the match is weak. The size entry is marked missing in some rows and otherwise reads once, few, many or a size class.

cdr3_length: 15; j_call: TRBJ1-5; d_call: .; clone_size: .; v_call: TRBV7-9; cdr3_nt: TGTGCCAGCAGCTTAGTCGGCAGGGAGGCTCAGCCCCAGCATTTT; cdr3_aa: CASSLVGREAQPQHF
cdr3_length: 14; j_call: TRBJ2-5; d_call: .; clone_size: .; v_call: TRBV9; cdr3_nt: TGTGCCAGCAGCGCAACATGGGACGGGGAGACCCAGTACTTC; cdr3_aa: CASSATWDGETQYF
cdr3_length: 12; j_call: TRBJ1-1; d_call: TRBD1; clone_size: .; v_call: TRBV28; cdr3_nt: TGTGCCACCGCGACAGGGAGAGCTGAAGCTTTCTTT; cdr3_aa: CATATGRAEAFF
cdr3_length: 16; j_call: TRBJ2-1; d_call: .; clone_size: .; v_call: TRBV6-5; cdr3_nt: TGTGCCAGCAGTTACAGTCGAGGGGGGGCCTACGGGGAGCAGTTCTTC; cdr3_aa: CASSYSRGGAYGEQFF
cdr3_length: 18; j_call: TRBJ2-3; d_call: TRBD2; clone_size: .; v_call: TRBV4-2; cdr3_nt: TGTGCCAGCAGCCAAGGATTTAGCGGGGGACCTCTCACAGATACGCAGTATTTT; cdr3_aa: CASSQGFSGGPLTDTQYF
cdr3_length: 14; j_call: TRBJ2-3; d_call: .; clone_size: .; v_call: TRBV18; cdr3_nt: TGTGCCAGCTCACTGGACACCTACACAGATACGCAGTATTTT; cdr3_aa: CASSLDTYTDTQYF
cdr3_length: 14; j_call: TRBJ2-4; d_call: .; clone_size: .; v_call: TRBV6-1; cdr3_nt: TGTGCCAGCAGTGAATCGGGAACCAAAAACATTCAGTACTTC; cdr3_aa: CASSESGTKNIQYF
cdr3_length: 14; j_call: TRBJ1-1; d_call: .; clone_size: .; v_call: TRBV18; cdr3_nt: TGTGCCAGCTCACCCAACCTATTTGTTCGGGGCGCTTTCTTT; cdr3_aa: CASSPNLFVRGAFF
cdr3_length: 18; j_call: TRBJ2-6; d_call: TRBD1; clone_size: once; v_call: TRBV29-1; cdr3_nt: TGCAGCGTTGGACGGAGGGACAGGGGGTCCTCTGGGGCCAACGTCCTGACTTTC; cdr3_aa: CSVGRRDRGSSGANVLTF
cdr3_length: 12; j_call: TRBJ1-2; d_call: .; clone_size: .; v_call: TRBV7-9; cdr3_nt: TGTGCCAGCAGCTTTGAGGGGTATGGCTACACCTTC; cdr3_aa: CASSFEGYGYTF
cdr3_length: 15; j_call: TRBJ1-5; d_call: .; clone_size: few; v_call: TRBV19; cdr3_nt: TGTGCCAGTAGTATAGCGTGGAGGGGTAATCAGCCCCAGCATTTT; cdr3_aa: CASSIAWRGNQPQHF
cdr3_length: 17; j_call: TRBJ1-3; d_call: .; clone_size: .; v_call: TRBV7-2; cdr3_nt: TGTGCCAGCAGCTTAAACCCCCCAGGGTTGGGCGGAAACACCATATATTTT; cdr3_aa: CASSLNPPGLGGNTIYF
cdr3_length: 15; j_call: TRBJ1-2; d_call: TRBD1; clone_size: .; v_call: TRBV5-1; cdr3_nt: TGCGCCAGCAGCTTGGCGGGACAGGGGAACTATGGCTACACCTTC; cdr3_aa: CASSLAGQGNYGYTF
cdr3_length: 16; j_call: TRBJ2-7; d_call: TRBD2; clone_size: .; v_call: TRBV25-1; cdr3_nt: TGTGCCAGCAGTGAGCGGGGCGGGGGGCTTTCCTACGAGCAGTACTTC; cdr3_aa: CASSERGGGLSYEQYF
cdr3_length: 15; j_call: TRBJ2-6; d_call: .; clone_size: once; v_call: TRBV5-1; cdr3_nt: TGCGCCAGCAGCTTGGGGGTGCCCGGGGCCAACGTCCTGACTTTC; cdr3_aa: CASSLGVPGANVLTF
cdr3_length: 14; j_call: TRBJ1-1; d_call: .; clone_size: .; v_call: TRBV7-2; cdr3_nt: TGTGCCAGCAGCCGTGGACAGCCGGGGACTGAAGCTTTCTTT; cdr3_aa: CASSRGQPGTEAFF
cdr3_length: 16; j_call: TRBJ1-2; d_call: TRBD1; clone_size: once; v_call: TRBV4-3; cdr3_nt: TGCGCCAGCAGCCAAGAGTTCGGCAGCAGGGGGTATGGCTACACCTTC; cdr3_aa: CASSQEFGSRGYGYTF
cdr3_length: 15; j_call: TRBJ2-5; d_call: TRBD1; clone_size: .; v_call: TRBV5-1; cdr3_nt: TGCGCCAGCAGCTCGGGACAGGGCCATGTAGAGACCCAGTACTTC; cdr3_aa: CASSSGQGHVETQYF
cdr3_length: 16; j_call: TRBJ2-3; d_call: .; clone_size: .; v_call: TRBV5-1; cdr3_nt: TGCGCCAGCAGCTTAGGACCGTCGGTAAACACAGATACGCAGTATTTT; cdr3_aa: CASSLGPSVNTDTQYF
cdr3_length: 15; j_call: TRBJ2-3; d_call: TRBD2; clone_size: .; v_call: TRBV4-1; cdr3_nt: TGCGCCAGCAGCCCGCGGGGGGGCCTTACAGATACGCAGTATTTT; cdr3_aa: CASSPRGGLTDTQYF
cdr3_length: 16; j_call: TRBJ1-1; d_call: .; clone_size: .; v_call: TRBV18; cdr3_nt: TGTGCCAGCTCACCCACTCGGACATATAAGGACACTGAAGCTTTCTTT; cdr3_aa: CASSPTRTYKDTEAFF
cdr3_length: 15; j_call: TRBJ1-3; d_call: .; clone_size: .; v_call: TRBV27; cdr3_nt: TGTGCCAGCAGTTCGATGGGGGGCATTGGAAACACCATATATTTT; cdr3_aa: CASSSMGGIGNTIYF
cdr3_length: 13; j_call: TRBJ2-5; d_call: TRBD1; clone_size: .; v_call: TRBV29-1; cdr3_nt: TGCAGCGCTAGGACAGGGTACCAAGAGACCCAGTACTTC; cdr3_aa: CSARTGYQETQYF
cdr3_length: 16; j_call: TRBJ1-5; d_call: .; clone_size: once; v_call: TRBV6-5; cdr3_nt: TGTGCCAGCAGTTACTCGATTGTGGGTGGCAATCAGCCCCAGCATTTT; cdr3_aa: CASSYSIVGGNQPQHF
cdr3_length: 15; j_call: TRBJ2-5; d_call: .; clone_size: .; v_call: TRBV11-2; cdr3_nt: TGTGCCAGCAGGACCGGGAACATTGAGGGGGAGACCCAGTACTTC; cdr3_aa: CASRTGNIEGETQYF
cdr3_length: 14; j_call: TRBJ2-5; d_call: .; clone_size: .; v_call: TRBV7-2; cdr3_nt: TGTGCCAGCAGCCTCCGACAGACCGAAGAGACCCAGTACTTC; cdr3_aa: CASSLRQTEETQYF
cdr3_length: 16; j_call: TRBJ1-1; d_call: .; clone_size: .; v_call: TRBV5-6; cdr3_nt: TGTGCCAGCAGCTTCGGGATTGGAGCGGGGAGCACTGAAGCTTTCTTT; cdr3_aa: CASSFGIGAGSTEAFF
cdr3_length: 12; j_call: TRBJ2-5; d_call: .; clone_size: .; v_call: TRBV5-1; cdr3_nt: TGCGCCAGCAGCCTACAGAAAGAGACCCAGTACTTC; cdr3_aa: CASSLQKETQYF
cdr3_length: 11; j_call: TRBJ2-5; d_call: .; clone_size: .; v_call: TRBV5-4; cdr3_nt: TGTGCCAGCAGCTCACGGGAGACCCAGTACTTC; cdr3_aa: CASSSRETQYF
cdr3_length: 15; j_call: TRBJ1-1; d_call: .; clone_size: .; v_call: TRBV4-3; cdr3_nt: TGCGCCAGCAGCCAAGTCATAAGTCCGAACACTGAAGCTTTCTTT; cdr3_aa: CASSQVISPNTEAFF
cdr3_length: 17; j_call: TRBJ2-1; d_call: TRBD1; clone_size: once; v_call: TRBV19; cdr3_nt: TGTGCCAGTAGTACCACCGGGACAGGGGGCTTCCTCAATGAGCAGTTCTTC; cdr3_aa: CASSTTGTGGFLNEQFF
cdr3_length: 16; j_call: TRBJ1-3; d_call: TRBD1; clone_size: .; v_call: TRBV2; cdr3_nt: TGTGCCAGCAGCAGAAGACAGGGGACCTCTGGAAACACCATATATTTT; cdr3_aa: CASSRRQGTSGNTIYF
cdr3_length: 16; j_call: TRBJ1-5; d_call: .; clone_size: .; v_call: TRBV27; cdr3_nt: TGTGCCAGCGGGCCGCTCGGGGGGGAGCGCAATCAGCCCCAGCATTTT; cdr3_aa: CASGPLGGERNQPQHF
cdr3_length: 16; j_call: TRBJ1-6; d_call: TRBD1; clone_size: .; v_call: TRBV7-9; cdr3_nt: TGTGCCAGCAGCCGGGGACAGGCCTCCTATAATTCACCCCTCCACTTT; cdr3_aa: CASSRGQASYNSPLHF
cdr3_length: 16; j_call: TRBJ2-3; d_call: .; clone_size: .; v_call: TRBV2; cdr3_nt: TGTGCCAGCAATTTTTTCCATCCTAGCACGGCAGATACGCAGTATTTT; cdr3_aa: CASNFFHPSTADTQYF
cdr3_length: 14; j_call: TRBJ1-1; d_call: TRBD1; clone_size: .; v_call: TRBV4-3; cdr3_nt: TGCGCCAGCAGCCAAGGAGACAGGGGAACTGAAGCTTTCTTT; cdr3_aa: CASSQGDRGTEAFF
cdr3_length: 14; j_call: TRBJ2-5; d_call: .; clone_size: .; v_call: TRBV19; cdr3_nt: TGTGCCAGTAGTAGGTTGGGGTGGCAAGAGACCCAGTACTTC; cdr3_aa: CASSRLGWQETQYF
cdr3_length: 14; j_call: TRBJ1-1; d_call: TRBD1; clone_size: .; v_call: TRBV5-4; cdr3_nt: TGTGCCAGCAGCCAGGGACAGCGGAACACTGAAGCTTTCTTT; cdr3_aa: CASSQGQRNTEAFF
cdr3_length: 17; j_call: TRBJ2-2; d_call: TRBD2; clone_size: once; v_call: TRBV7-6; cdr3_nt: TGTGCCAGCAGCTTACCGGAGCGGGGGGAAGTCACCGGGGAGCTGTTTTTT; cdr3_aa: CASSLPERGEVTGELFF
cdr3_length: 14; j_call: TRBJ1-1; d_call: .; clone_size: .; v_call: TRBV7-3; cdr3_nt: TGTGCCAGCAGCTTGGGAGGGGAGAACACTGAAGCTTTCTTT; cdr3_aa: CASSLGGENTEAFF
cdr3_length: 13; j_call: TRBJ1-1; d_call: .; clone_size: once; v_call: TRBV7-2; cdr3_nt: TGTGCCAGCAGCTTAGAACCGGTAGTTGAAGCTTTCTTT; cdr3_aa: CASSLEPVVEAFF
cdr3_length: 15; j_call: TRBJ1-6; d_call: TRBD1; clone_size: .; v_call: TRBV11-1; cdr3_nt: TGTGCCAGCAGCTCCCTGAGGGGGCGCGGTTCACCCCTCCACTTT; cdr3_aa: CASSSLRGRGSPLHF
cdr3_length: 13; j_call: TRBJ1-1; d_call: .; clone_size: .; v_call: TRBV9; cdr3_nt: TGTGCCAGCAGCGTATTTCAGGAAGGTGAAGCTTTCTTT; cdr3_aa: CASSVFQEGEAFF
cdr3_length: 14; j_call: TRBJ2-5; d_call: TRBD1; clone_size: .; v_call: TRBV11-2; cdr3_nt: TGTGCCAGCAGCAAAGACAGGGTCCTGGAGACCCAGTACTTC; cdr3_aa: CASSKDRVLETQYF
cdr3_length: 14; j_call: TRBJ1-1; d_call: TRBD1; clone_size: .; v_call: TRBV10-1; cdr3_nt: TGCGCCAGCAGGGGGACAGGGCGATTGTCTGAAGCTTTCTTT; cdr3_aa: CASRGTGRLSEAFF
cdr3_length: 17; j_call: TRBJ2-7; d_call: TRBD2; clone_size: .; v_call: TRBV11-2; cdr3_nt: TGTGCCAGCAGCTTCCGCTTAGGGACTAGCGGGATATCCGAGCAGTACTTC; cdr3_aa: CASSFRLGTSGISEQYF
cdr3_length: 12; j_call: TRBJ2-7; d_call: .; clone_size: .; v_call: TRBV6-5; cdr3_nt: TGTGCCAGCAGTTCTTGGGGGTACGAGCAGTACTTC; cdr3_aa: CASSSWGYEQYF
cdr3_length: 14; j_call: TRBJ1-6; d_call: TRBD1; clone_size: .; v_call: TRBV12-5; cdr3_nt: TGTGCTAGTGGTGCCGGGACAGTCGCTTCACCCCTCCACTTT; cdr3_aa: CASGAGTVASPLHF
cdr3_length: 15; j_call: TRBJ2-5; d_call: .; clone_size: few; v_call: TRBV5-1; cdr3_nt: TGCGCCAGCAGCTTCGTGGGGGCACAACAAGAGACCCAGTACTTC; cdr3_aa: CASSFVGAQQETQYF
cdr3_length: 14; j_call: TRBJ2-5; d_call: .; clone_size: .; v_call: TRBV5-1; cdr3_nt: TGCGCCAGCAGCCGCGGGGTAGAGGTAGAGACCCAGTACTTC; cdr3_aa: CASSRGVEVETQYF
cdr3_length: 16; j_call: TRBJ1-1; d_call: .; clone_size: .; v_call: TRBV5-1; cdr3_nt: TGCGCCAGCAGCACGAACAGGGCCCGCGGGGACACTGAAGCTTTCTTT; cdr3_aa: CASSTNRARGDTEAFF
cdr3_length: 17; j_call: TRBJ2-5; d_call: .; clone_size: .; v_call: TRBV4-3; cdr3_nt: TGCGCCAGCAGCCAAGATTGGGCAGGTACCGGCGAGGAGACCCAGTACTTC; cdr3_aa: CASSQDWAGTGEETQYF
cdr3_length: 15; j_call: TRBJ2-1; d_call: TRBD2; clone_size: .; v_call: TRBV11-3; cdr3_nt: TGTGCCAGCAGCTTCCGGGGGGGGAGCTACAATGAGCAGTTCTTC; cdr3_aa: CASSFRGGSYNEQFF
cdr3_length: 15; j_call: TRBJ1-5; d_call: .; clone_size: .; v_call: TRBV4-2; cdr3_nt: TGTGCCAGCAGCCAAGAAGCACAGGACAATCAGCCCCAGCATTTT; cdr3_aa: CASSQEAQDNQPQHF